The 6 T cell receptor beta chains in this list originate from one sample, sequenced in a study of CD8 T cells in Susac syndrome. Random-hexamer reverse transcription was applied to roughly 0.45 to 1 ug RNA. TCRdb analysed the immunoSEQ multiplex PCR reads with MiXCR anew, one entry per CDR3 protein. Among 160,000 or so distinct CDR3 sequences listed, roughly 95% were seen once. The sequenced material came from CD8+ T cells from PBMCs. The receptors originated from a human donor with multiple sclerosis.

This sequence joins TRBV29-1 and TRBJ2-6, with D unclear. The CDR3 has 13 amino acids. Germline V gives CDR1 SQVTM, CDR2 ANQGSEA. The germline V and J ends were trimmed by 4 bases and 4 bases, with 8 bases remaining between them. Here the CDR3 reads CSVVVDGANVLTF. CDR3 DNA sequence: TGCAGCGTTGTAGTTGACGGGGCCAACGTCCTGACTTTC. Based on the CDR3 plus reference TRBV29-1 and TRBJ2-6, the full variable domain is SAVISQKPSRDICQRGTSLTIQCQVDSQVTMMFWYRQQPGQSLTLIATANQGSEATYESGFVIDKFPISRPNLTFSTLTVSNMSPEDSSIYLCSVVVDGANVLTFGAGSRLTVL.

The genes are TRBV29-1 and TRBJ2-2; TRBD2 is a possible D gene (5 bases). The CDR3 is made up of 15 amino acids. CDR1 and CDR2 from the germline V gene are SQVTM and ANQGSEA. Here the CDR3 DNA reads TGCAGTGTTCTCTCCCCGACTACGACCGCCGAGGAGCTGTTTTTT. This encodes CSVLSPTTTAEELFF.

The gene calls are TRBV29-1 and TRBJ2-7; 10 bases match TRBD2. V dropped 2 bases and J dropped 2; count of bases not matched to a gene: 6. The CDR3 covers 15 residues. From germline, CDR1 is SQVTM and CDR2 ANQGSEA. CDR3 protein: CSVELAGDIPYEQYF. CDR3 sequence (DNA): TGCAGCGTTGAACTAGCGGGAGACATCCCCTACGAGCAGTACTTC.

V usage is TRBV7-9 and J usage is TRBJ2-4; D gene ambiguous. The ends were cut back, 3 bases at V and 8 bases at J, with 11 bases in the middle. CDR3 length: 13 amino acids. Germline loops: CDR1 SEHNR, CDR2 FQNEAQ (reference sequence). CDR3 region: CASSLRPSDIQYF. For the CDR3, the DNA is TGTGCCAGCAGCTTGCGCCCGAGCGACATTCAGTACTTC.

This clonotype has a single count. The chain uses TRBV27 and TRBJ2-1; D not certain. Germline V gene sequence: CDR1 MNHEY, CDR2 SMNVEV (reference sequence). This CDR3 has 9 amino acids. The ends were cut back, 6 bases at V and 8 bases at J, with 2 bases in the middle. The CDR3 is CASRHEQFF. Written as DNA, the CDR3 is TGTGCCAGCAGGCATGAGCAGTTCTTC.

The chain combines TRBV3-1 with TRBJ1-1; a weak D match, TRBD1 (6 bases). This CDR3 contains 15 residues. With 0 bases removed from V and 6 bases from J, the gap between germline ends came to 14 bases. CDR1 LGHDT and CDR2 YNNKEL come from the germline V gene (reference sequence). CDR3 residues: CASSQDWGRGSEAFF. CDR3 nucleotide sequence: TGTGCCAGCAGCCAAGATTGGGGGAGGGGGTCTGAAGCTTTCTTT.